This TCR beta chain was sequenced in a study of T cells after posttransplantation cyclophosphamide. Findings and limits, study-wide: Skin or GI-infiltrating T cells shared few TRB sequences with blood. Donor-recipient repertoire similarity was low at 1-2 months, rising over year one.

V lost 0 bases to trimming and J lost 7 bases; unmatched junction nucleotides: 3. This CDR3 region has 14 residues. Germline V lookup: CDR1 SGHNT, CDR2 YYREEE (reference sequence). In its sample, this clone was seen many times. The antigen remains undetermined. On the day of bone marrow donation, the related graft donor provided peripheral blood. Profiling relied on immunoSEQ multiplex PCR, and the TCRdb table lists in-frame clones only, not all of them. The repertoire has 20,000 to 30,000 clones, none seen only once; the ten largest take around 4%. This clonotype originated in a woman in her fifties or sixties in good health, CMV-negative, and a related stem cell transplant donor. The chain combines TRBV5-4 with TRBJ2-1, with 8 bases matching TRBD2. Sequences were obtained from PBMCs. This CDR3 reads CASSLGTSSNEQFF. The CDR3, as DNA: TGTGCCAGCAGCTTGGGGACTAGCAGTAATGAGCAGTTCTTC.